This TCR beta chain came from a study of regulatory T cells in long-lasting Graves disease. CDR3 size: 15 residues. The V and J ends lost 0 bases and 0 bases, in that order; junction bases with no gene match: 2. Looked up from germline, CDR1 is SGHTA and CDR2 is FQGTGA. The TCR beta library used iRepertoire HTBI primers with Arm-PCR amplification of CDR3. MiXCR was run by TCRdb on the multiplex PCR reads, yielding one entry per CDR3 protein. Of around 510,000 distinct CDR3 sequences listed, less than 25% are singletons. Specified time point: persistent/refractory GD, antithyroid drugs over 5 years with positive TRAb. PBMC-extracted RNA yielded the TCR library. This clonotype was seen repeatedly, ten times or more. The antigen is not known. General observations from the study: Persistent disease favored TRBV28, TRBJ1-2 and TRBJ2-5.

The chain recombines TRBV7-3 with TRBJ2-7, with 7 bases identical to TRBD2. This specimen was peripheral blood mononuclear cells (PBMCs), taken when the disease was refractory, from a patient treated with antithyroid drugs. This receptor was identified in a female donor with Graves disease. In DNA, the CDR3 is TGTGCCAGCAGCTTAACTAGCGGGTACTCCTACGAGCAGTACTTC. It encodes CASSLTSGYSYEQYF. The whole variable domain, remainder taken from reference TRBV7-3 and TRBJ2-7, is GAGVSQTPSNKVTEKGKYVELRCDPISGHTALYWYRQSLGQGPEFLIYFQGTGAADDSGLPNDRFFAVRPEGSVSTLKIQRTERGDSAVYLCASSLTSGYSYEQYFGPGTRLTVT.